This record covers a single T cell receptor (beta chain). Libraries were prepared by immunoSEQ multiplex PCR; TCRdb keeps only in-frame clonotypes and omits some of them. The table includes about 170,000 clones, approximately 89% detected once. The data belong to a study of blood T cell repertoires in COVID-19. Study-wide background: COVID-19 samples, acute and convalescent, were from the United States, Italy and Spain.

This CDR3 is built from 14 residues. Germline-derived CDR1 and CDR2 are SGHRS and YFSETQ. Trimming left V 1 base short and J 3 bases short, with 11 bases between. Cohort allocation depended upon clinical history that participants reported. The chain carries TRBV5-1 and TRBJ2-7, with D possibly TRBD1 on 5 matching bases. This receptor was taken from a woman under 30 who had recovered from COVID-19. Sequenced: PBMCs or T cells enriched from blood (not recorded which). CDR3 nucleotides: TGCGCCAGCAGCTTGACCCGGCAGGGCTACGAGCAGTACTTC. It is translated as CASSLTRQGYEQYF.